These 28 T cell receptor beta chains share one sample of origin, sequenced in a study of blood T cell repertoires in COVID-19. Only in-frame clones appear in the TCRdb table, and some are missing; sequencing was by immunoSEQ multiplex PCR. The sample has 350,000 to 500,000 clones, roughly 90% seen once. Input material: PBMCs or T cells enriched from blood (not recorded which). The source is a woman aged 18-29 years who had been exposed to COVID-19.

The chain uses TRBV30 and TRBJ2-2; 8 nucleotides match TRBD1. Germline V gene data show CDR1 as GTSNPN and CDR2 as SVGIG (reference sequence). J lost 6 bases, V lost 5 bases, and 8 bases had no gene match. This CDR3 spans 14 amino acids. CDR3 nucleotides: TGTGCCTGGGAAACAGGGGGAAAGGCCGGGGAGCTGTTTTTT. Translation gives CAWETGGKAGELFF. The whole variable domain, remainder taken from reference TRBV30 and TRBJ2-2, is SQTIHQWPATLVQPVGSPLSLECTVEGTSNPNLYWYRQAAGRGLQLLFYSVGIGQISSEVPQNLSASRPQDRQFILSSKKLLLSDSGFYLCAWETGGKAGELFFGEGSRLTVL.

The rearrangement links TRBV5-4 to TRBJ2-7; no firm D call. There are 14 residues in the CDR3. Trimming pared 4 bases from V and 5 bases from J, leaving 16 bases between. Germline V gene data show CDR1 as SGHNT and CDR2 as YYREEE (reference sequence). The CDR3 here is CASSLSAGSDEQYF. The CDR3 coding sequence is TGTGCCAGCAGCCTCTCAGCTGGCAGCGACGAGCAGTACTTC. Full variable domain (rest looked up from reference TRBV5-4 and TRBJ2-7): ETGVTQSPTHLIKTRGQQVTLRCSSQSGHNTVSWYQQALGQGPQFIFQYYREEENGRGNFPPRFSGLQFPNYSSELNVNALELDDSALYLCASSLSAGSDEQYFGPGTRLTVT.

V gene TRBV4-2 combines with J gene TRBJ1-6, with D possibly being TRBD1 (5 bases). The CDR3 has 16 amino acids. Germline V gives CDR1 LGHNA, CDR2 YNFKEQ. V lost 0 bases and J 7 bases, leaving 13 bases between the germline ends. The chain's CDR3 is CASSQDPQGANSPLHF. The CDR3 region has the DNA TGTGCCAGCAGCCAAGATCCGCAGGGCGCCAATTCACCCCTCCACTTT.

This chain uses TRBV6-4 with TRBJ1-1; D remains ambiguous. V was cut by 4 bases and J by 1 base, with 10 bases left in between. This CDR3 has 14 residues. CDR1 is MRHNA and CDR2 is SNTAGT in the germline V gene. The CDR3 is CASSALPGNTEAFF. Here the CDR3 DNA reads TGTGCCAGCAGTGCCTTACCAGGGAACACTGAAGCTTTCTTT.

The chain links TRBV5-4 to TRBJ1-2; no definite D call. Germline values: CDR1 SGHNT, CDR2 YYREEE (reference sequence). V lost 1 base and J lost 4, with 8 bases in between. The length of the CDR3 is 13 residues. The CDR3 DNA reads TGTGCCAGCAGCTTGTCTCAGGTCTATGGCTACACCTTC. It codes for CASSLSQVYGYTF.

The chain recombines TRBV15 with TRBJ2-7; 13 bases line up with TRBD2. CDR3 length: 17 residues. With 0 bases clipped from V and 7 bases from J, the junction kept 9 bases outside the gene matches. Germline loops: CDR1 LNHNV, CDR2 YYDKDF (reference sequence). CDR3 protein: CATSRDQGLAGVGEQYF. The CDR3 DNA reads as TGTGCCACCAGCAGAGATCAAGGACTAGCGGGAGTGGGGGAGCAGTACTTC.

On this clone: Other DNA sequences of this sample code for an identical CDR3. The chain has TRBV6-5 and TRBJ2-7; D is perhaps TRBD1 (5 bases). Germline V CDR1 and CDR2: MNHEY, SVGAGI. V lost 5 bases to trimming and J lost 4 bases, with 9 bases between them. The CDR3 loop spans 12 amino acids. CDR3 in DNA: TGTGCCAGCAGTCTTGCAGGGTACGAGCAGTACTTC. This gives the protein CASSLAGYEQYF.

The chain uses TRBV5-4 and TRBJ2-5, with 7 bases matching TRBD2. J was trimmed by 5 bases and V by 4 bases; bases with no gene match: 8. The CDR3 has 14 amino acids. The germline V gene has CDR1 SGHNT and CDR2 YYREEE (reference sequence). CDR3 sequence: CASSGGRAEETQYF. As DNA, the CDR3 is TGTGCCAGCAGCGGAGGGAGGGCCGAGGAGACCCAGTACTTC.

V and J are TRBV6-1 and TRBJ2-4, with D unresolved. CDR3 size: 16 residues. The germline CDR1 and CDR2 sequences are MNHNS and SASEGT. V was pared by 1 base and J by 0 bases, with 10 bases between. The CDR3 sequence is CASSEGPTVAKNIQYF. The CDR3 region has the DNA TGTGCCAGCAGTGAAGGCCCAACAGTAGCCAAAAACATTCAGTACTTC.

The chain has TRBV21-1 and TRBJ1-3; the D call in the table, TRBD1, was not verified against the DNA. TRBV21-1 is a pseudogene. The CDR3 runs to 17 residues. The CDR3 loop is CASSPHGGWTGANTIYF. In nucleotides, the CDR3 is TGTGCCAGCAGCCCCCATGGGGGTTGGACAGGGGCGAACACCATATATTTT.

This clone was picked up a small number of times. This chain joins TRBV28 and TRBJ1-1, with no clear D. Trimming removed 6 bases at V and 7 bases at J, with 12 bases between. This CDR3 spans 12 amino acids. The germline V gene encodes CDR1 MDHEN and CDR2 SYDVKM. The CDR3 spells CASRKDTREAFF. CDR3 bases: TGTGCCAGCAGAAAAGACACTCGTGAAGCTTTCTTT.

The table lists this clone with a few counts. CDR3 amino acids: CASSPGQGMREQYF. The CDR3 bases are TGTGCCAGCTCACCTGGCCAGGGGATGAGGGAGCAGTACTTC. The chain is built from TRBV18 and TRBJ2-7; perhaps TRBD1 as D (6 bases). Germline V CDR1 and CDR2: KGHSH, LQKENI. This CDR3 has 14 amino acids. V lost 3 bases and J 7 bases, leaving 16 bases between the germline ends.

The chain is built from TRBV4-1 and TRBJ1-6; 7 bases align to TRBD1. This CDR3 spans 13 amino acids. Germline values: CDR1 MGHRA, CDR2 YSYEKL. With V trimmed by 5 bases and J by 11 bases, 6 bases remained unmatched. The CDR3 nucleotides read TGCGCCAGCAGCAGGGACAGTATTACACCCCTCCACTTT. Amino acids: CASSRDSITPLHF.

J is TRBJ1-5 and V is TRBV19, with 7 nucleotides matching TRBD1. The CDR3 consists of 16 residues. Germline CDR1 is LNHDA and CDR2 is SQIVND (reference sequence). The ends lost 4 bases at V and 5 bases at J; junction bases unmatched: 11. This CDR3 reads CASSTSRQGDYQPQHF. In DNA, the CDR3 is TGTGCCAGTAGTACCTCAAGACAGGGAGATTATCAGCCCCAGCATTTT.

This clone came up once. The rearrangement links TRBV18 to TRBJ1-5, with TRBD1 matching 8 bases. Germline CDR1 is KGHSH and CDR2 is LQKENI. CDR3 length: 13 residues. Losses at the gene ends were 3 bases for V and 5 bases for J; bases not matched to a gene: 0. The CDR3 coding sequence is TGTGCCAGCTCACCGGGACAGGATCAGCCCCAGCATTTT. Translated, it gives CASSPGQDQPQHF.

This clone was seen a few times. The chain has TRBV18 and TRBJ2-7; TRBD1 is a possible D gene (6 bases). The CDR3 spans 14 residues. V was clipped by 3 bases and J by 2 bases, with 11 bases between them. Germline CDR1 KGHSH, CDR2 LQKENI. CDR3 DNA: TGTGCCAGCTCACCTAACAGGGCGACCTACGAGCAGTACTTC. Its translation is CASSPNRATYEQYF.

The chain joins TRBV5-6 to TRBJ2-5, with TRBD2 matching over 8 bases. Germline CDR1 reads SGHDT; CDR2 reads YYEEEE. The length of the CDR3 is 16 residues. J lost 2 bases, V lost 0 bases, and 6 bases had no gene match. CDR3 DNA sequence: TGTGCCAGCAGCTTGGCATTGCCTAGCGGGCAAGAGACCCAGTACTTC. Translation: CASSLALPSGQETQYF. Full variable domain (outside the CDR3, taken from reference TRBV5-6 and TRBJ2-5): DAGVTQSPTHLIKTRGQQVTLRCSPKSGHDTVSWYQQALGQGPQFIFQYYEEEERQRGNFPDRFSGHQFPNYSSELNVNALLLGDSALYLCASSLALPSGQETQYFGPGTRLLVL.

A single count supports this clone. The chain carries TRBV7-2 and TRBJ2-3; TRBD2 agrees at 8 bases. Germline CDR1 reads SGHTA; CDR2 reads FQGNSA. Unmatched junction bases numbered 7, after V lost 1 base and J lost 7 bases. The CDR3 contains 15 residues. In DNA, the CDR3 is TGTGCCAGCAGCTTAGATGGCGGGAGGCCCCATACGCAGTATTTT. This translates into CASSLDGGRPHTQYF. The full variable domain, with the rest looked up from reference TRBV7-2 and TRBJ2-3, is GAGVSQSPSNKVTEKGKDVELRCDPISGHTALYWYRQSLGQGLEFLIYFQGNSAPDKSGLPSDRFSAERTGGSVSTLTIQRTQQEDSAVYLCASSLDGGRPHTQYFGPGTRLTVL.

This clone was observed a single time. The CDR3 protein is CASSRTGGSDRETQYF. The CDR3, as DNA: TGTGCCAGCAGTCGGACCGGGGGGAGTGACCGAGAGACCCAGTACTTC. This chain uses TRBV28 with TRBJ2-5; TRBD2 aligns across 7 bases. With V trimmed by 5 bases and J by 4 bases, 13 bases remained unmatched. The CDR3 has 16 residues. CDR1 is MDHEN, CDR2 SYDVKM, per germline. The full variable domain, completed using reference TRBV28 and TRBJ2-5, is DVKVTQSSRYLVKRTGEKVFLECVQDMDHENMFWYRQDPGLGLRLIYFSYDVKMKEKGDIPEGYSVSREKKERFSLILESASTNQTSMYLCASSRTGGSDRETQYFGPGTRLLVL.

V gene TRBV7-9 combines with J gene TRBJ2-2, with 7 positions matching TRBD1. Germline assignment: CDR1 SEHNR and CDR2 FQNEAQ (reference sequence). This CDR3 contains 15 residues. V lost 4 bases, J lost 2 bases, and 4 bases stayed unmatched. CDR3 protein: CASSSRDRNTGELFF. In DNA form, the CDR3 reads TGTGCCAGCAGCTCCCGGGACAGAAACACCGGGGAGCTGTTTTTT.

V is TRBV6-5 and J is TRBJ1-5; TRBD1 agrees at 7 bases. The germline V gene encodes CDR1 MNHEY and CDR2 SVGAGI. There are 14 residues in the CDR3. Trimming took 4 bases from V and 4 from J; bases not matched to a gene: 4. The CDR3 region has the DNA TGTGCCAGCAGTTCGGGCAGGGGGAATCAGCCCCAGCATTTT. The encoded protein is CASSSGRGNQPQHF.

The CDR3 coding sequence is TGTGCCAGCAGTGTGGGCAGGGGGCTTGAAAAACTGTTTTTT. Amino acid sequence: CASSVGRGLEKLFF. The chain uses TRBV25-1 and TRBJ1-4, with 8 bases lining up with TRBD1. With V trimmed by 4 bases and J by 7 bases, 5 bases remained unmatched. From germline, CDR1 is MGHDK and CDR2 SYGVNS. This CDR3 is built from 14 residues.

This chain links TRBV28 with TRBJ1-5, with D possibly being TRBD1 (5 bases). Trimming removed 5 bases at V and 0 bases at J, with 14 bases between. CDR3 size: 16 residues. CDR1 is MDHEN and CDR2 is SYDVKM in the germline V gene. The CDR3 bases are TGTGCCAGCAGTCCCCTCCGGGACTCTAGCAATCAGCCCCAGCATTTT. Encoded protein: CASSPLRDSSNQPQHF.

The V gene is TRBV7-2, the J gene TRBJ2-7, with 9 bases aligning to TRBD1. Germline CDR1 is SGHTA and CDR2 is FQGNSA. The CDR3 covers 13 residues. Trimming removed 7 bases from V and 2 bases from J; junction bases left unmatched: 3. The CDR3 region has the DNA TGTGCCAGCATCCGACAGGGGGCCTACGAGCAGTACTTC. Its translation is CASIRQGAYEQYF.

This chain connects TRBV7-6 to TRBJ2-1, with TRBD2 identical over 10 bases. V was pared by 2 bases and J by 5 bases, with 9 bases of the junction left unmatched. The CDR3 length is 17 residues. Per the germline V gene, CDR1 is SGHVS and CDR2 is FNYEAQ. The CDR3 region has the DNA TGTGCCAGCAGCTTAACGCTAGCGGGGGCCTCGAACAATGAGCAGTTCTTC. Amino acids: CASSLTLAGASNNEQFF.

Details on this clone: Other DNA sequences in the sample encode the same CDR3. The V gene is TRBV6-5, the J gene TRBJ2-1; 13 positions match TRBD2. CDR1 is MNHEY, CDR2 SVGAGI, per germline. The CDR3 length is 15 residues. V trimming: 6 bases; J trimming: 3 bases; junction bases outside the gene matches: 2. This CDR3 is CASSRTSGSYNEQFF. The CDR3, as DNA: TGTGCCAGCAGCCGGACTAGCGGGAGCTACAATGAGCAGTTCTTC.

V is TRBV5-1 and J is TRBJ2-7, with TRBD2 matching 13 bases. This CDR3 is 16 amino acids long. The J segment lost 5 bases and the V segment lost 6 bases, leaving 11 bases of the junction unmatched. Germline loops: CDR1 SGHRS, CDR2 YFSETQ. CDR3 amino acids: CASTRLAGGLRDEQYF. CDR3 coding DNA: TGCGCCAGCACCCGACTAGCGGGGGGACTGAGGGACGAGCAGTACTTC.

This rearrangement joins TRBV27 to TRBJ2-7; TRBD1 might be the D (6 bases). The ends were cut back, 7 bases at V and 4 bases at J, with 17 bases in the middle. In germline, CDR1 is MNHEY, CDR2 SMNVEV (reference sequence). The CDR3 contains 14 residues. CDR3 in amino acids: CASNLEDSPYEQYF. DNA of the CDR3: TGTGCCAGCAATCTAGAGGACAGCCCTTACGAGCAGTACTTC.